This T cell receptor (beta chain) is drawn from a study of cytomegalovirus exposure and HLA in healthy donors. The table came from immunoSEQ multiplex PCR; TCRdb's copy has only in-frame clones and leaves some out. The table records over 70,000 clones, roughly 89% of them present only once. A note on this clone: What it binds is not known.

CDR1 and CDR2 (germline): SNHLY, FYNNEI. V gave up 7 bases and J gave up 1 base; unmatched junction bases: 6. The length of the CDR3 is 15 residues. General study results and limits: Testing in vitro showed a few CMV-associated chains specific for CMV antigens. The study listed roughly 160 cytomegalovirus-associated TCR beta chains. According to reports, the classifier identified cytomegalovirus status with high specificity and sensitivity.

Material: PBMCs. The TCR was taken from a woman younger than 35 in good health and CMV-seropositive. The chain links TRBV2 to TRBJ2-1; 8 nucleotides match TRBD1. The CDR3 sequence is CASKSGTGSYNEQFF. The CDR3 region has the DNA TGTGCCAGCAAATCCGGGACAGGATCCTACAATGAGCAGTTCTTC.